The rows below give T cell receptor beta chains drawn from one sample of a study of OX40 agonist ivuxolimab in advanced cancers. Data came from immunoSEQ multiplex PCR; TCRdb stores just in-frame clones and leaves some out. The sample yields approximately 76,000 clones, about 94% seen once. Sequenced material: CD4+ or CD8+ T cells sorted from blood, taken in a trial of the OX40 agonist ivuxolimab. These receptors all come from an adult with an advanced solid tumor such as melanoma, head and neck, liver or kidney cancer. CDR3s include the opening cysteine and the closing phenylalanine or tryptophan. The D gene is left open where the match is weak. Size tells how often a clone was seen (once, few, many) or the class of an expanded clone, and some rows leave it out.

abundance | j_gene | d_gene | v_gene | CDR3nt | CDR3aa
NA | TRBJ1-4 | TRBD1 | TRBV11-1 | TGTGCCAGCAGCGGACAGGGACCAACTAATGAAAAACTGTTTTTT | CASSGQGPTNEKLFF
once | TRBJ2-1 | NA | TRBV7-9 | TGTGCCAGCAGCTTGAATTGGTCACCTCTAGATGAGCAGTTCTTC | CASSLNWSPLDEQFF
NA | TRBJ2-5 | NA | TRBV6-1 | TGTGCCAGCAGAAGACAGGATGAAGAGACCCAGTACTTC | CASRRQDEETQYF
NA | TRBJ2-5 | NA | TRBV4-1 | TGCGCCAGCAGCCAGCTATCCAAAACCCAGGGGGAGACCCAGTACTTC | CASSQLSKTQGETQYF
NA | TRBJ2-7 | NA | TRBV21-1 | TGTGCCAGCAGCCCTCCTCCCGGGACTAGCGGATCCTACGAGCAGTACTTC | CASSPPPGTSGSYEQYF
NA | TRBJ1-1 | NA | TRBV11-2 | TGTGCCAGCAGCTTAGAAGTTTGGAACACTGAAGCTTTCTTT | CASSLEVWNTEAFF
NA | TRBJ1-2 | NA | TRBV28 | TGTGCCAGCAGTCGATGGACAGAATCTAACTATGGCTACACCTTC | CASSRWTESNYGYTF
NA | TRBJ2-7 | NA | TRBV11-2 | TGTGCCAGCAGCTTAAATGACAGTCCCTACGAGCAGTACTTC | CASSLNDSPYEQYF
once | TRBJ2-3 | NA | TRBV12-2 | TGTGCAAGTGACTTTGGGGATACGCAGTATTTT | CASDFGDTQYF
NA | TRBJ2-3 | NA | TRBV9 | TGTGCCAGCAGCGTAGAAGGAGTTAGCACAGATACGCAGTATTTT | CASSVEGVSTDTQYF
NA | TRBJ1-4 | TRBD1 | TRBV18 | TGTGCCAGCTCACCGCCCGACAGGGCCACTAATGAAAAACTGTTTTTT | CASSPPDRATNEKLFF
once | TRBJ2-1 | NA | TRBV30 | TGTGCCTGGAGTTATCGTGGGCTGAACAATGAGCAGTTCTTC | CAWSYRGLNNEQFF
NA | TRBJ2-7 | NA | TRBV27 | TGTGCCAGCATGAATTTATACCTCAACTGGAGCTCCTACGAGCAGTACTTC | CASMNLYLNWSSYEQYF
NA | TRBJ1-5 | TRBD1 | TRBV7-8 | TGTGCCAGCAGCTTGTCGGGACAGGGGACACCCCAGCATTTT | CASSLSGQGTPQHF
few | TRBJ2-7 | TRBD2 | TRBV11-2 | TGTGCCAGCAGCTTAGGAGCGGGAGTCTACGAGCAGTACTTC | CASSLGAGVYEQYF
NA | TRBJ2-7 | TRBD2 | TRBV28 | TGTGCCAGCAGTTTAACTAGCGGCTACGAGCAGTACTTC | CASSLTSGYEQYF
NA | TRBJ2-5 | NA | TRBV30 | TGTGCCTGGGACGATAGCGGGACAGCAGAGACCCAGTACTTC | CAWDDSGTAETQYF
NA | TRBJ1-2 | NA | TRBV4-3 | TGCGCCAGCAGCCAAGATATGGGGGGAGGGTGGGGCTACACCTTC | CASSQDMGGGWGYTF
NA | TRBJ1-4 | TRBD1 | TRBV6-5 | TGTGCCAGCACCCTGACAGGGGGCCGTGAAAAACTGTTTTTT | CASTLTGGREKLFF
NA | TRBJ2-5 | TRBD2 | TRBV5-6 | TGTGCCAGCAGCCCCCGGGGACTAGCAGTTGTTCAAGAGACCCAGTACTTC | CASSPRGLAVVQETQYF
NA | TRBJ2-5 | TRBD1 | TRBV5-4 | TGTGCCAGCAGCCCTCTGGGGACAGAAGAGACCCAGTACTTC | CASSPLGTEETQYF
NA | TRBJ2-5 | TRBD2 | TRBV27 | TGTGCCAGCAGTTCTCCCGGGACTAGCGGGAGAGTTGCAGAGACCCAGTACTTC | CASSSPGTSGRVAETQYF
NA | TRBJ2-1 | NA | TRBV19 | TGTGCCAGTAGTCTCACTTATTATCAGGGCTACAATGAGCAGTTCTTC | CASSLTYYQGYNEQFF
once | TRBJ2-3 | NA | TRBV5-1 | TGCGCCAGCAGCAGCGGAGGACACCCGCTGGATACGCAGTATTTT | CASSSGGHPLDTQYF
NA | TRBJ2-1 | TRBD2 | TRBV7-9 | TGTGCCAGCAGAGCCAAAGCGGGGAGCTCCTACAATGAGCAGTTCTTC | CASRAKAGSSYNEQFF
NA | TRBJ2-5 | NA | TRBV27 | TGTGCCAGCAGCCAGGGGCCATCCTCCCAAGAGACCCAGTACTTC | CASSQGPSSQETQYF
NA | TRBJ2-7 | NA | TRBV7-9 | TGTGCCAGCAGCTTAGTGGGTGGCTCCTACGAGCAGTACTTC | CASSLVGGSYEQYF
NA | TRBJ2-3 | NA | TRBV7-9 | TGTGCCAGCAGCCCGGGCCCTCGGACAGATACGCAGTATTTT | CASSPGPRTDTQYF
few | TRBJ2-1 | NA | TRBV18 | TGTGCCAGCTCACCACCGTGGGGGACAAGCTCCTACAATGAGCAGTTCTTC | CASSPPWGTSSYNEQFF
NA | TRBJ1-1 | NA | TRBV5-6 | TGTGCCAGCAGCGCAGGGGCGCGGATCTTCATGAACACTGAAGCTTTCTTT | CASSAGARIFMNTEAFF
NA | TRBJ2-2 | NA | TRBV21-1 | TGTGCCAGCAGCAAAGGAGGGGGCCTAAACACCGGGGAGCTGTTTTTT | CASSKGGGLNTGELFF